This TCR beta chain was recorded in a study of CD8+ T cells in alopecia areata. Study findings and constraints: Researchers report lesional scalp, most notably alopecia totalis/universalis, outstripped normal scalp in clonality.

cDNA serving as the sequencing template came from extracted, reverse transcribed RNA. Repertoires were generated with immunoSEQ multiplex PCR, while TCRdb's copy carries only in-frame clones and drops some. The table records 200,000 or so clones, roughly three fifths of them present only once. This clone was observed once. As yet, its antigen is unknown. Germline V gene sequence: CDR1 MGHRA, CDR2 YSYEKL. The CDR3 contains 16 residues. Germline trimming cut 0 bases from V and 10 bases from J; bases unmatched to any gene: 9. The TCR originated in a human donor in good health. Specimen: CD8+ T cells sorted from blood. V usage is TRBV4-1 and J usage is TRBJ1-4; TRBD1 matches at 9 bases. The DNA of the CDR3 is TGCGCCAGCAGCCAAGAAGGGACAGGGAATGTCGTAAAACTGTTTTTT. Translated, it gives CASSQEGTGNVVKLFF.